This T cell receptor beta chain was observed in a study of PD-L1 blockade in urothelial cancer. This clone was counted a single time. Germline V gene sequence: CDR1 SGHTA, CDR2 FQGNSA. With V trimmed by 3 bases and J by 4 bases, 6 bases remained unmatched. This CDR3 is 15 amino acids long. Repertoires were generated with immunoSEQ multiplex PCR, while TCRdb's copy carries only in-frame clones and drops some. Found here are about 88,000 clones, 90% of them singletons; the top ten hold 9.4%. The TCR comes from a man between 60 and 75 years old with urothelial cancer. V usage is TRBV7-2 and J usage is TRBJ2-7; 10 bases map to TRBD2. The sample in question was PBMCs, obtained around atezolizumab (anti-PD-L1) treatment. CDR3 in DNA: TGTGCCAGCAGCTTGGGAGCGGGAGGGCCATACGAGCAGTACTTC. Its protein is CASSLGAGGPYEQYF.